Listed below are T cell receptor beta chains from one sample, sequenced in a study of blood T cell repertoires in COVID-19. TCRdb's copy holds only in-frame clones and misses some; the assay was immunoSEQ multiplex PCR. The sample has about 190,000 clones, almost 90% seen once; the top ten hold 0.55% to 0.8%. Sequencing input: peripheral blood. These receptor sequences come from a man between 45 and 60 years old with acute or convalescent COVID-19. Both conserved end residues are part of each CDR3. A D gene is named only where the DNA matches it firmly. For some rows the clone size is stated as once, few or many, or as a class when expanded; others skip it.

TRBV5-1,TRBJ2-6,-,-,TGCGCCAGCACCACAGGGAATGGGGCCAACGTCCTGACTTTC,CASTTGNGANVLTF
TRBV6-5,TRBJ2-2,-,-,TGTGCCAGCAGTTACAGCGGCGGGCGCGGCCCCGGGGAGCTGTTTTTT,CASSYSGGRGPGELFF
TRBV4-2,TRBJ2-3,once,-,TGTGCCAGCAGCCAAGATGAGGTGGTCACAGATACGCAGTATTTT,CASSQDEVVTDTQYF
TRBV28,TRBJ2-7,-,-,TGTGCCAGCAAACAAAACTACGAGCAGTACTTC,CASKQNYEQYF
TRBV7-2,TRBJ1-6,-,TRBD1,TGTGCCAGCAGCCTAGGACAGGGGGTTTATTCACCCCTCCACTTT,CASSLGQGVYSPLHF
TRBV18,TRBJ2-1,-,TRBD2,TGTGCCAGCTCACCAAGGGGGACTAGCGGGTACAATGAGCAGTTCTTC,CASSPRGTSGYNEQFF
TRBV19,TRBJ1-2,-,-,TGTGCCAGTACCCACATTGGGGGAGGATCCTTCTATGGCTACACCTTC,CASTHIGGGSFYGYTF
TRBV7-9,TRBJ2-7,-,-,TGTGCCAGCAGCTTCGTCGAAAGGGGCTACGAGCAGTACTTC,CASSFVERGYEQYF
TRBV6-1,TRBJ1-2,-,-,TGTGCCAGCAGTGAGCGGGATATCGGCTATGGCTACACCTTC,CASSERDIGYGYTF
TRBV11-2,TRBJ2-7,once,-,TGTGCCAGCAGCTTTTTTGGGTCAGGCAACTACGAGCAGTACTTC,CASSFFGSGNYEQYF
TRBV4-1,TRBJ1-5,-,-,TGCGCCAGCAGCCAAGGGAAGTATCAGGAGGAGCCCCAGCATTTT,CASSQGKYQEEPQHF
TRBV6-5,TRBJ1-2,-,-,TGTGCCAGCAGTTACTACATTGACTGGTGGTCCTATGGCTACACCTTC,CASSYYIDWWSYGYTF
TRBV19,TRBJ1-5,-,-,TGTGCCAGTAGTATAGGTGTAACAAGCAATCAGCCCCAGCATTTT,CASSIGVTSNQPQHF
TRBV6-2/TRBV6-3,TRBJ1-5,-,-,TGTGCCAGCAGTGCGCCGGGTGGAGGCAATCAGCCCCAGCATTTT,CASSAPGGGNQPQHF
TRBV2,TRBJ1-6,-,TRBD1,TGTGCCAGCAGCGGTCCAGGGGGTGCCAATCTGCGTAATTCACCCCTCCACTTT,CASSGPGGANLRNSPLHF
TRBV27,TRBJ2-6,-,-,TGTGCCAGCAGTTCCAATCAGGAGTTTTCGGAGGGCTCTGGGGCCAACGTCCTGACTTTC,CASSSNQEFSEGSGANVLTF
TRBV7-2,TRBJ2-1,-,TRBD1,TGTGCCAGCAGCTTCAGACAGGGCGCTTACAATGAGCAGTTCTTC,CASSFRQGAYNEQFF
TRBV10-3,TRBJ1-5,-,-,TGTGCCATCAGTGACGGACAGCGCAATCAGCCCCAGCATTTT,CAISDGQRNQPQHF
TRBV7-9,TRBJ1-2,once,TRBD1,TGTGCCAGCAGCTTAGGTACAGGGGGTAACTATGGCTACACCTTC,CASSLGTGGNYGYTF
TRBV29-1,TRBJ1-2,-,-,TGCAGCCTAAGGGGGGGAAGCTATGGCTACACCTTC,CSLRGGSYGYTF
TRBV5-1,TRBJ2-1,-,-,TGCGCCAGCAGCTCCGGCGGGGTTGGCAATGAGCAGTTCTTC,CASSSGGVGNEQFF
TRBV9,TRBJ1-6,-,-,TGTGCCAGCAGCCCCGGGGGTAAACTGGGTGAGAATTCACCCCTCCACTTT,CASSPGGKLGENSPLHF
TRBV4-2,TRBJ2-7,-,-,TGTGCCAGCAGCCAAGTCTCAGGGCAAACCTACGAGCAGTACTTC,CASSQVSGQTYEQYF
TRBV4-3,TRBJ1-5,-,TRBD1,TGCGCCAGCAGCCAAGGTGTCAGGGGGAGTCAGCCCCAGCATTTT,CASSQGVRGSQPQHF
TRBV3-1/TRBV3-2,TRBJ1-4,-,TRBD1,TGTGCCAGCAGCCTCCGGACAGGGAGGAATGAAAAACTGTTTTTT,CASSLRTGRNEKLFF
TRBV11-3,TRBJ2-1,-,-,TGTGCCAGCAGCTGGGAGTGGGGGCCGAACAATGAGCAGTTCTTC,CASSWEWGPNNEQFF
TRBV12-1,TRBJ1-4,-,-,TGTGCCAGCAGCACCCGGACGGAGGTTGGAGAAAAACTGTTTTTT,CASSTRTEVGEKLFF
TRBV30,TRBJ2-1,-,TRBD2,TGTGCCTGGGGGGGTACTAGCGGGAGTTACAATGAGCAGTTCTTC,CAWGGTSGSYNEQFF
TRBV5-1,TRBJ2-3,-,TRBD2,TGCGCCAGCATGACTAGCGGGTACCCGGCAGATACGCAGTATTTT,CASMTSGYPADTQYF
TRBV5-1,TRBJ2-1,-,-,TGCGCCAGCAGCTTGGGACTACGGCGGGATGAGCAGTTCTTC,CASSLGLRRDEQFF
TRBV5-4,TRBJ1-6,-,TRBD1,TGTGCCAGCAGCTTTGTCGTCCGGGCAGGGGGAAATTCACCCCTCCACTTT,CASSFVVRAGGNSPLHF
TRBV5-1,TRBJ1-2,-,-,TGCGCCACCACTAAGGAGGACCGGTTGGGCTACACCTTC,CATTKEDRLGYTF
TRBV6-5,TRBJ1-6,-,-,TGTGCCAGCAGCCGGACAGATAATTCACCCCTCCACTTT,CASSRTDNSPLHF
TRBV28,TRBJ2-3,-,-,TGTGCCAGCAGTTTTGAACAGGCCACAGATACGCAGTATTTT,CASSFEQATDTQYF
TRBV19,TRBJ2-7,-,-,TGTGCCAGTAGTATAGGTAGGAGAAATTACGAGCAGTACTTC,CASSIGRRNYEQYF
TRBV5-1,TRBJ2-2,-,-,TGCGCCAGCAGCTTGGGACAGCCCAACACCGGGGAGCTGTTTTTT,CASSLGQPNTGELFF
TRBV5-6,TRBJ1-1,-,TRBD1,TGTGCCAGCAGCGGAACAGGGGGCAGCACTGAAGCTTTCTTT,CASSGTGGSTEAFF
TRBV18,TRBJ1-2,once,-,TGTGCCAGCTCACCTCGAAGCGCCACCTCCTATGGCTACACCTTC,CASSPRSATSYGYTF
TRBV27,TRBJ1-2,-,-,TGTGCCAACGAACAGGCCCATAACTATGGCTACACCTTC,CANEQAHNYGYTF
TRBV3-1/TRBV3-2,TRBJ1-3,-,-,TGTGCCAGCAGCCAAGATCACCCAGGGGCTGGAAACACCATATATTTT,CASSQDHPGAGNTIYF
TRBV13,TRBJ2-2,once,-,TGTGCCAGCAACCGCGGTAGTGCCGGGGAGCTGTTTTTT,CASNRGSAGELFF
TRBV7-3,TRBJ1-1,-,-,TGTGCCAGCCGCCGCGAGGGTGGGACTGAAGCTTTCTTT,CASRREGGTEAFF
TRBV6-5,TRBJ2-2,-,-,TGTGCCAGCACCTCACGGATGGGGCGCACCGGGGAGCTGTTTTTT,CASTSRMGRTGELFF
TRBV27,TRBJ1-5,-,-,TGTGCCAGCAGTTTGTCCGCCGGTCAGCCCCAGCATTTT,CASSLSAGQPQHF
TRBV18,TRBJ2-1,-,-,TGTGCCAGCTCAGCAGCGGGTCCTCATCGCTCCTACAATGAGCAGTTCTTC,CASSAAGPHRSYNEQFF
TRBV4-2,TRBJ1-2,-,-,TGTGCCAGCAGTAGAGGGAGGGAAAACTATGGCTACACCTTC,CASSRGRENYGYTF
TRBV5-1,TRBJ1-6,-,-,TGCGCCAGCAGCTTCTCTCGGTCGGGGGGTTCACCCCTCCACTTT,CASSFSRSGGSPLHF
TRBV28,TRBJ1-5,-,-,TGTGCCAGCAGTTTGGGAGGGGGTTCGCTGCCCCAGCATTTT,CASSLGGGSLPQHF
TRBV27,TRBJ1-6,-,-,TGTGCCAGCAGAACAGGGTCTTCACCCCTCCACTTT,CASRTGSSPLHF
TRBV5-1,TRBJ1-1,-,-,TGCGCCAGTACCGGGACTTCAAACACTGAAGCTTTCTTT,CASTGTSNTEAFF
TRBV6-2/TRBV6-3,TRBJ1-5,-,-,TGTGCCAGCAGTCTCGAGAGGGACTACTCCTATAGCAATCAGCCCCAGCATTTT,CASSLERDYSYSNQPQHF
TRBV2,TRBJ2-7,-,TRBD1,TGTGCCAGCAGAGCCGGGACAGGGTACGAGCAGTACTTC,CASRAGTGYEQYF
TRBV5-1,TRBJ2-7,-,TRBD1,TGCGCCAGCAGCCCAAGACAGGGGGCATACGAGCAGTACTTC,CASSPRQGAYEQYF
TRBV2,TRBJ1-1,-,-,TGTGCCAGCAGTGGGACAGCTATGAACACTGAAGCTTTCTTT,CASSGTAMNTEAFF
TRBV18,TRBJ2-7,-,-,TGTGCCAGCTCTCCAGGGACTGGAGAGTTCCGCGAGCAGTACTTC,CASSPGTGEFREQYF
TRBV5-1,TRBJ2-7,-,TRBD2,TGCGCCAGCAGCCCGACTAGCGGGAGTAACTACGAGCAGTACTTC,CASSPTSGSNYEQYF
TRBV7-6,TRBJ2-3,once,-,TGTGCCAGCAGCTCCCCGAGAGTCAGCACAGATACGCAGTATTTT,CASSSPRVSTDTQYF
TRBV29-1,TRBJ2-3,-,-,TGCAGCATTAGCACGGGGTACACAGATACGCAGTATTTT,CSISTGYTDTQYF